This T cell receptor beta chain is drawn from a study of Graves' ophthalmopathy and Graves' hyperthyroidism. RNA transcripts yielded amplified TCR beta CDR3 regions. HTBI primers primed a first-round RT-PCR, and a second-round multiplex PCR followed. TCRdb called the multiplex PCR reads again in MiXCR, with one record for every CDR3 protein. The sample has under 800,000 distinct CDR3 sequences; about a fifth are singletons. CDR3 length equals 11 residues. Deletions cut 7 bases from V and 1 base from J, with 7 bases between. Germline V gene lookup returns CDR1 DFQATT and CDR2 SNEGSKA (reference sequence).

Material for sequencing was peripheral blood. V usage is TRBV20-1 and J usage is TRBJ2-5; D is uncertain. The clonotype was recovered from a woman aged 18-29 years with stable Graves' hyperthyroidism. Some clones in this sample may be carry-over from other donors' samples. The CDR3 loop is CSVSVQETQYF. CDR3 nucleotide sequence: TGCAGTGTGAGCGTCCAAGAGACCCAGTACTTC.